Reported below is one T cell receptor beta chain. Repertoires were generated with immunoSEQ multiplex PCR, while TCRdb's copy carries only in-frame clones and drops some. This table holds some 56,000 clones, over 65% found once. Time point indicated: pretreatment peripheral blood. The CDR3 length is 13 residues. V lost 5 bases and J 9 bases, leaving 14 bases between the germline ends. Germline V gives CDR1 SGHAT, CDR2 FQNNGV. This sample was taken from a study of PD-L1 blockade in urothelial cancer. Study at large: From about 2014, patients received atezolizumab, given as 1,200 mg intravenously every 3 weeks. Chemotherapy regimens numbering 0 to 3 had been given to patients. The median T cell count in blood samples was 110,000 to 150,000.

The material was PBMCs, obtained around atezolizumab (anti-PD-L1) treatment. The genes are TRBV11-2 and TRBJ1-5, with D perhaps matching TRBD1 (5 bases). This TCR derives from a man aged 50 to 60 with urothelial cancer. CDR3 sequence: CASSGGTSGPQHF. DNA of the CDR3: TGTGCCAGCAGCGGGGGGACGTCCGGGCCCCAGCATTTT.